The sequence of this T cell receptor beta chain was determined in a study of T cell responses to AZD1222 COVID-19 vaccine. Findings and caveats of the study: Clonal diversity may have been underestimated, and the donors were mostly white British, with more females than males.

A remark on this clone: Its target is unknown.

Repertoires were generated with immunoSEQ multiplex PCR, while TCRdb's copy carries only in-frame clones and drops some. The sample shows about 86,000 clones, 78% of them seen only once. Material: peripheral blood, obtained on day 0 of AZD1222 vaccination. This TCR was sampled from an adult in good health.

CDR3 residues: CASSAGTIGELFF. The CDR3 DNA follows: TGCGCCAGCAGTGCCGGGACCATCGGGGAGCTGTTTTTT. The gene calls are TRBV10-1 and TRBJ2-2, with D tentatively TRBD1 or TRBD2 (5 bases each). Trimming took off 4 bases at V and 7 bases at J, with 10 bases between the two ends. This CDR3 is built from 13 residues. CDR1 WNHNN and CDR2 SYGVQD come from the germline V gene (reference sequence).